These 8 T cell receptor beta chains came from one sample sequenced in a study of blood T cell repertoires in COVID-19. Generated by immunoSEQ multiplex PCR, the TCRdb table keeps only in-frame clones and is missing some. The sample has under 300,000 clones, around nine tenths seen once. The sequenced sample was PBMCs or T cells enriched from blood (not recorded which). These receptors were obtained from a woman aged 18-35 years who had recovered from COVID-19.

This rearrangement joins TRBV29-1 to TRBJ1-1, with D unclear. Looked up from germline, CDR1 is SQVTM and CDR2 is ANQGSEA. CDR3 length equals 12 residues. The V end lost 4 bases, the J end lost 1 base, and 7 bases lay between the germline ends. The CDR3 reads CSVAGANTEAFF. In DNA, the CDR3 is TGCAGCGTTGCGGGTGCGAACACTGAAGCTTTCTTT.

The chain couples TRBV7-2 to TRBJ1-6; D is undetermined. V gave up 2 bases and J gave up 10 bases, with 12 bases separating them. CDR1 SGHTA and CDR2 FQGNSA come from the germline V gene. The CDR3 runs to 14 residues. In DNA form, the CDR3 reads TGTGCCAGCAGCTTACTACAGAGCCTATCACCCCTCCACTTT. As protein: CASSLLQSLSPLHF.

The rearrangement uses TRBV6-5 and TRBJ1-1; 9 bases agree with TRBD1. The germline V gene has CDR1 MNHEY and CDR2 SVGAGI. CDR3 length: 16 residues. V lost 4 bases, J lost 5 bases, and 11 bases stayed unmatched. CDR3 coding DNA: TGTGCCAGCAGTTTTGCGGTGGGACAGGGACGAACTGAAGCTTTCTTT. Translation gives CASSFAVGQGRTEAFF.

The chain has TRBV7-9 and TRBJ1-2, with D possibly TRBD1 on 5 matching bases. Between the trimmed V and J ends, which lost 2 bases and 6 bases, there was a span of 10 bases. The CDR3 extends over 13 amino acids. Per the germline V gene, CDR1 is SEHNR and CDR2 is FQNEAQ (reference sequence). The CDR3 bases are TGTGCCAGCAGCTTACAGGGATTCGATGGCTACACCTTC. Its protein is CASSLQGFDGYTF.

The CDR3 sequence: CASSGRWGNQPQHF. The CDR3 nucleotides read TGTGCCAGCAGCGGGAGGTGGGGCAATCAGCCCCAGCATTTT. The chain couples TRBV2 to TRBJ1-5, with no clear D. The length of the CDR3 is 14 residues. Germline CDR1 SNHLY, CDR2 FYNNEI. Trimming took 6 bases from V and 2 from J, leaving 11 bases between them.

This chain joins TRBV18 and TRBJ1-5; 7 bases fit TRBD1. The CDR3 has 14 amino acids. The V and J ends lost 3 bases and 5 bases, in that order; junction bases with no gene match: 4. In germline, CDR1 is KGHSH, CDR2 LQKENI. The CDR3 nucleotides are TGTGCCAGCTCACCTGACAGGGCGGATCAGCCCCAGCATTTT. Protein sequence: CASSPDRADQPQHF.

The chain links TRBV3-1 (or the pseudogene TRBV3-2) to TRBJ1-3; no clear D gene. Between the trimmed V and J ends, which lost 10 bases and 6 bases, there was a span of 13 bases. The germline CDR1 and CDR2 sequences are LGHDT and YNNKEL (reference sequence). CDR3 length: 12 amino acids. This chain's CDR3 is CATRSLENTIYF. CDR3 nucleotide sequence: TGTGCCACGAGAAGCCTAGAAAACACCATATATTTT.

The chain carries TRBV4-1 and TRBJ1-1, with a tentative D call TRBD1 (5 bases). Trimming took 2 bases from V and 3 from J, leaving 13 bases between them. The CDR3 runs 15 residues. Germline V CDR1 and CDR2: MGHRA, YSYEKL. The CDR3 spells CASSQTRSGDTEAFF. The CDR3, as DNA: TGCGCCAGCAGCCAAACGCGCTCGGGGGACACTGAAGCTTTCTTT.